This T cell receptor beta chain was observed in a study of blood T cell repertoires in COVID-19. Across the study: The United States, Italy and Spain were the sources of the acute and convalescent COVID-19 samples. The cDNA or gDNA used as material had been derived from T cells, B-cell-depleted T cells, or PBMCs.

In terms of age and location, participants ranged from roughly 18 to 95 years and lived in approximately 24 US areas. Assignment of participants to cohorts was predicated upon participant-reported clinical history. Only in-frame clones appear in the TCRdb table, and some are missing; sequencing was by immunoSEQ multiplex PCR. The sample holds over 250,000 clones, around 92% seen once. The CDR3 is 13 residues long. V was trimmed by 2 bases and J by 5 bases, leaving 9 bases between them. Per the germline V gene, CDR1 is MDHEN and CDR2 is SYDVKM. The sequence was obtained from a woman aged 55 to 70 who had recovered from COVID-19. What was sequenced was PBMCs or T cells enriched from blood (not recorded which). This rearrangement joins TRBV28 to TRBJ2-5; no definite D call. CDR3 nucleotides: TGTGCCAGCAGTTTAGTGACTGGGGAGACCCAGTACTTC. Translated: CASSLVTGETQYF.